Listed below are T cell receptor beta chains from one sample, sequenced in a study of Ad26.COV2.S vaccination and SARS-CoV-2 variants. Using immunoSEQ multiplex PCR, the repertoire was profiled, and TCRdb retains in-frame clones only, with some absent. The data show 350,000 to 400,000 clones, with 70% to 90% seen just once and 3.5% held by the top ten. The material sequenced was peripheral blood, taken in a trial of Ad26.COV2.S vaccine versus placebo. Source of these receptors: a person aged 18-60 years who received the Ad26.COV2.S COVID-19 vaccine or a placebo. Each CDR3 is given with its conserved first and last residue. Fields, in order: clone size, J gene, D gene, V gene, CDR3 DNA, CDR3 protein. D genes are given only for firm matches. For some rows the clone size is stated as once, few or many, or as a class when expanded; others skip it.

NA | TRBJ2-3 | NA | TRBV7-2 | TGTGCCAGCAGGGGAGGTGCAGATACGCAGTATTTT | CASRGGADTQYF
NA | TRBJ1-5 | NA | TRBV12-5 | TGTGCTAGTGGCCTGGGACCCCCCGGGGGTCAGCCCCAGCATTTT | CASGLGPPGGQPQHF
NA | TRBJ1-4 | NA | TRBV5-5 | TGTGCCAGCAGCTTGGACCCCCGGGGGGATTCTGAAAAACTGTTTTTT | CASSLDPRGDSEKLFF
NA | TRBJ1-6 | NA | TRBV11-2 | TGTGCCAGCAGCTTAGATTACTTTCGGTATTCACCCCTCCACTTT | CASSLDYFRYSPLHF
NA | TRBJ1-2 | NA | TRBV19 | TGTGCCAGTAGCCAGGTGAGGCGCGGGACTAACCTTTTCTATGGCTACACCTTC | CASSQVRRGTNLFYGYTF
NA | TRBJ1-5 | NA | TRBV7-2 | TGTGCCAGCAGCTTAACTTCAGAACAGCCCCAGCATTTT | CASSLTSEQPQHF
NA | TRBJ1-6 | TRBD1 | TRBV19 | TGTGCCAGTAGTATTCGCGAACAGGGGAGCAGGAATTCACCCCTCCACTTT | CASSIREQGSRNSPLHF
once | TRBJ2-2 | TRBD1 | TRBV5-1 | TGCGCCAGCAGCCGGGACAGGGAAAACACCGGGGAGCTGTTTTTT | CASSRDRENTGELFF
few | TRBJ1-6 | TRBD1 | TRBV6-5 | TGTGCCAGCAGCTTGGACAGGAATAATTCACCCCTCCACTTT | CASSLDRNNSPLHF
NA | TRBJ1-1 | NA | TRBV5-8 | TGTGCCAGCAGCCGGGACGGAGCGAACACTGAAGCTTTCTTT | CASSRDGANTEAFF
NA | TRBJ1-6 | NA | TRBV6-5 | TGTGCCAGCAGAGTGACAGGCGACTATTATTCACCCCTCCACTTT | CASRVTGDYYSPLHF
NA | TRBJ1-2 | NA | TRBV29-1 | TGCAGCGTTAACTCAAACTATGGCTACACCTTC | CSVNSNYGYTF
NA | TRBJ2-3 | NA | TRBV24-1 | TGTGCCACCAGTGATAGGACTCGAGATACGCAGTATTTT | CATSDRTRDTQYF
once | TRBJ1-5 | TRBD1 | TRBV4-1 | TGCGCCAGCAGCCAAGTAGACAGGGCCCATCAGCCCCAGCATTTT | CASSQVDRAHQPQHF
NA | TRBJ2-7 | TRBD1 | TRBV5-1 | TGCGCCAGCAGCTCGGACAGGGACGTAAACGAGCAGTACTTC | CASSSDRDVNEQYF
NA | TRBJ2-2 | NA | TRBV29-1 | TGCAGCGTGATGGGAGGGGGCCCCACCGGGGAGCTGTTTTTT | CSVMGGGPTGELFF
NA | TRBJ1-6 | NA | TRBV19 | TGTGCCAGTAGTATTTCGTGGGGAAGCAATTCACCCCTCCACTTT | CASSISWGSNSPLHF
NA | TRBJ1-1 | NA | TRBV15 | TGTGCCACCAGCAGGGTGACAGTGAACACTGAAGCTTTCTTT | CATSRVTVNTEAFF
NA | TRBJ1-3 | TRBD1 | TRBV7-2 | TGTGCCAGCAGCCCCAGGGGGATCCCCTCTGGAAACACCATATATTTT | CASSPRGIPSGNTIYF
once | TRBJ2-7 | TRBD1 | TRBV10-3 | TGTGCCATCAGCGAACGGGACAGGGACTACGAGCAGTACTTC | CAISERDRDYEQYF
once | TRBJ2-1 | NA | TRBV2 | TGTGCCAGCATGAGGGGATCCTACAATGAGCAGTTCTTC | CASMRGSYNEQFF
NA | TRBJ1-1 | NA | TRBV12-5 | TGTGCTAGTGGTCCTGAGGGTCAGGGGTGGGTGAACACTGAAGCTTTCTTT | CASGPEGQGWVNTEAFF
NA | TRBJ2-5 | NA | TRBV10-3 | TGTGCCATCAGTGAGTCCCGGGGAGAGACCCAGTACTTC | CAISESRGETQYF
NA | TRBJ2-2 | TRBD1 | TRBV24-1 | TGTGCCACCAGTGAAAATTCAGGGGGCAGCGGGGAGCTGTTTTTT | CATSENSGGSGELFF
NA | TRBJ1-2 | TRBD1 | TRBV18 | TGTGCCAGCTCACCAAGGACAGGGACAGAAGGCTACACCTTC | CASSPRTGTEGYTF
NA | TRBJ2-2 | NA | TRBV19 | TGTGCCAGTACTTCCCCGACGGTTGGAACCGGGGAGCTGTTTTTT | CASTSPTVGTGELFF
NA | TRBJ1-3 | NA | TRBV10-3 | TGTGCCATCAAGGGGGAAGGCTTATCCTCTGGAAACACCATATATTTT | CAIKGEGLSSGNTIYF
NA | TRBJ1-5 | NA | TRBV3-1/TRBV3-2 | TGTGCCAGCAGCCACCGGGCAGGAGCGGGACCTGGATATAGCAATCAGCCCCAGCATTTT | CASSHRAGAGPGYSNQPQHF
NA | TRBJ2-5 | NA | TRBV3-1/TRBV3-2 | TGTGCCAGCAGCCAGCTACCGGGGCCACTGGTGGAGACCCAGTACTTC | CASSQLPGPLVETQYF
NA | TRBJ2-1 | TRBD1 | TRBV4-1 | TGCGCCAGCAGCCAGGGAACAGGGGATTATTACAATGAGCAGTTCTTC | CASSQGTGDYYNEQFF
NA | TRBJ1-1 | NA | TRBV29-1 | TGCAGCGCTCCTGAGGGGGGCCAGACTGAAGCTTTCTTT | CSAPEGGQTEAFF
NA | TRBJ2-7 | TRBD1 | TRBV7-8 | TGTGCCAGCACCCTTTCCAGGACAGGGGGAGGCGAGCAGTACTTC | CASTLSRTGGGEQYF
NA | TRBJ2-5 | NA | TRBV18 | TGTGCCAGCTCAAAGTGGAGGGACCAAGAGACCCAGTACTTC | CASSKWRDQETQYF
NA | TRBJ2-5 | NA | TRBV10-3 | TGTGCCATCGGTTTCGATAGCGGTAGTAAAGAGACCCAGTACTTC | CAIGFDSGSKETQYF
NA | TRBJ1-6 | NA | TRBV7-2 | TGTGCCAGCAGCTTATCCCGAGTAAGATCCCTCCACTTT | CASSLSRVRSLHF
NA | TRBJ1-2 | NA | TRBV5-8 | TGTGCCAGCAGCAACTATGGCTACACCTTC | CASSNYGYTF
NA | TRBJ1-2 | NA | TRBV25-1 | TGTGCCAGCAGTAAAGAGGCCGGGACACCGATGGACTATGGCTACACCTTC | CASSKEAGTPMDYGYTF
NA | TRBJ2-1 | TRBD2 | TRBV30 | TGTGCCTGGAGACTAGCGGGGGAAAGCTCCTACAATGAGCAGTTCTTC | CAWRLAGESSYNEQFF
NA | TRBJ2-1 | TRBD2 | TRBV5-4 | TGTGCCAGCAGCTCGGGTGGCGGGGGAGGCGATGAGCAGTTCTTC | CASSSGGGGGDEQFF
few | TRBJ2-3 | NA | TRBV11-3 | TGTGCCAGCAGCCAAGGGGCGAGCACAGATACGCAGTATTTT | CASSQGASTDTQYF
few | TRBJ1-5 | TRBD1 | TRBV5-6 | TGTGCCAGCAGCTGGGGACAGGGGGAACGTGGCAATCAGCCCCAGCATTTT | CASSWGQGERGNQPQHF
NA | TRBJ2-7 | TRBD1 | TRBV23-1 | TGCGCCAGCAGTCGGGGGACAGGGGCCGGATTTGGATACGAGCAGTACTTC | CASSRGTGAGFGYEQYF
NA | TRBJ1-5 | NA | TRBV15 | TGTGCCACCAGCAGAGATCTGAATCAGCCCCAGCATTTT | CATSRDLNQPQHF
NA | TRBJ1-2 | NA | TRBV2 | TGTGCCAGCTACCGAAGAGTGAGGGGCTATGGCTACACCTTC | CASYRRVRGYGYTF
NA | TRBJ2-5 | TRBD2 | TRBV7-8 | TGTGCCAGCAGGATACCATTAGCGGGGGGGCAAGAGACCCAGTACTTC | CASRIPLAGGQETQYF
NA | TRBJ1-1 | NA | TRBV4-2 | TGTGCCAGCAGCCAAGTTTGGGGACGGAAAATTATGAACACTGAAGCTTTCTTT | CASSQVWGRKIMNTEAFF
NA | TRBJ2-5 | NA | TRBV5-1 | TGCGCCACGAGGACGGGGGGCGCGGGGGAGACCCAGTACTTC | CATRTGGAGETQYF
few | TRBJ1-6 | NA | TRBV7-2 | TGTGCCAGCAGCTTAGTACTCCAGACATGGTCACCCCTCCACTTT | CASSLVLQTWSPLHF
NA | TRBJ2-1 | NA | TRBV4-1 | TGCGCCAGCAGCCAAGGGTTTGTGGGCGTGCCCGGGGGAGAGCAGTTCTTC | CASSQGFVGVPGGEQFF
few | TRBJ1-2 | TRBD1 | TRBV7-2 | TGTGCCAGCAGTCCCAGGGGGGGCCATGGCTACACCTTC | CASSPRGGHGYTF
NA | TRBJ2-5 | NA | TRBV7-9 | TGTGCCAGCAGCTCTGGGGTCCGGCGGGGGCTCCGGCAGACCCAGTACTTC | CASSSGVRRGLRQTQYF